The sequence of this T cell receptor (beta chain) was determined in a study of blood T cell repertoires in COVID-19. Turning to the study itself: Samples came from the United States, Italy and Spain, spanning acute and convalescent COVID-19.

Authors' analysis steps: Researchers report that nucleated cell counts were estimated from reference gene primer amplification. The repertoire was sequenced with immunoSEQ multiplex PCR; TCRdb's copy has only in-frame clones and lacks some. Clone size and the V and J calls come from that table; the DNA yielded D and trimming. The table has 110,000 or so clones, under 90% seen once. With V trimmed by 6 bases and J by 5 bases, 2 bases remained unmatched. The CDR3 is 13 amino acids. Germline CDR1 and CDR2: KGHSH and LQKENI. V and J are TRBV18 and TRBJ1-5; TRBD1 matches 9 bases. This TCR was recovered from an elderly man with acute or convalescent COVID-19. The material sequenced was peripheral blood. The CDR3 DNA is TGTGCCAGCTCCAGACAGGGGGATCAGCCCCAGCATTTT. Residues: CASSRQGDQPQHF.